This T cell receptor (beta chain) was identified in a study of immune heterogeneity within non-small cell lung tumors. Many counts were recorded for this clonotype. Germline CDR1 reads SGHTA; CDR2 reads FQGTGA. V lost 0 bases, J lost 4 bases, and 10 bases lay in between. CDR3 length: 15 residues. As template, the study used bulk tumor genomic DNA at 550 to 650 ng per sample. Primary tumors were biopsied several times each, far apart, intraoperatively. Patients underwent curative surgery for non-small cell lung cancer (untreated and newly diagnosed). TCR beta CDR3 was amplified by multiplex PCR using 32 V and 13 J primers. TCRdb called the multiplex PCR reads again in MiXCR, with one record for every CDR3 protein. The table has 13,000 to 15,000 distinct CDR3 sequences, 28% seen once.

The chain employs TRBV7-3 and TRBJ2-1; no clear D. This clonotype was obtained from a man aged 40-49 years with non-small cell lung cancer. Sample: lung tumor tissue. CDR3 sequence reads: CASSLTPSVYNEQFF. The DNA for the CDR3 is TGTGCCAGCAGCTTAACGCCTAGTGTGTACAATGAGCAGTTCTTC. Full variable domain (outside the CDR3, taken from reference TRBV7-3 and TRBJ2-1): GAGVSQTPSNKVTEKGKYVELRCDPISGHTALYWYRQSLGQGPEFLIYFQGTGAADDSGLPNDRFFAVRPEGSVSTLKIQRTERGDSAVYLCASSLTPSVYNEQFFGPGTRLTVL.